This T cell receptor beta chain derives from a study of cytomegalovirus exposure and HLA in healthy donors. Whole-study results and caveats: Compared with the roughly 700-donor mean, an Asian-associated ancestry cluster reportedly had fewer N-insertions, according to a later analysis. TCR beta sequences numbering around 15,000 were associated with HLA alleles at 0.05 false discovery rate in a later analysis.

The PCR made use of 60 Vbeta and 13 Jbeta primers. In the original workflow: A follow-up analysis tallied 60 million to 85 million unique TCR beta chains, 9 million to 11 million shared. TCRdb keeps only in-frame clones here, not all; method: immunoSEQ multiplex PCR. V, J and clone size derive from that table, while D and trimming were established from the DNA sequence. The table has under 150,000 clones, approximately 80% seen once. As to this clone: The antigen is undetermined.

This CDR3 has 15 residues. V was clipped by 1 base and J by 5 bases; unmatched bases: 7. Germline-derived CDR1 and CDR2 are SGHTA and FQGNSA. The V and J genes are TRBV7-2 and TRBJ2-7, with 8 bases matching TRBD1. Sequencing was done on a sample of PBMCs. The clonotype was recovered from a woman in her thirties or forties in good health and CMV-seronegative. The CDR3 is CASSLGPGQGDEQYF. The CDR3 coding sequence is TGTGCCAGCAGCTTAGGGCCCGGACAGGGAGACGAGCAGTACTTC.